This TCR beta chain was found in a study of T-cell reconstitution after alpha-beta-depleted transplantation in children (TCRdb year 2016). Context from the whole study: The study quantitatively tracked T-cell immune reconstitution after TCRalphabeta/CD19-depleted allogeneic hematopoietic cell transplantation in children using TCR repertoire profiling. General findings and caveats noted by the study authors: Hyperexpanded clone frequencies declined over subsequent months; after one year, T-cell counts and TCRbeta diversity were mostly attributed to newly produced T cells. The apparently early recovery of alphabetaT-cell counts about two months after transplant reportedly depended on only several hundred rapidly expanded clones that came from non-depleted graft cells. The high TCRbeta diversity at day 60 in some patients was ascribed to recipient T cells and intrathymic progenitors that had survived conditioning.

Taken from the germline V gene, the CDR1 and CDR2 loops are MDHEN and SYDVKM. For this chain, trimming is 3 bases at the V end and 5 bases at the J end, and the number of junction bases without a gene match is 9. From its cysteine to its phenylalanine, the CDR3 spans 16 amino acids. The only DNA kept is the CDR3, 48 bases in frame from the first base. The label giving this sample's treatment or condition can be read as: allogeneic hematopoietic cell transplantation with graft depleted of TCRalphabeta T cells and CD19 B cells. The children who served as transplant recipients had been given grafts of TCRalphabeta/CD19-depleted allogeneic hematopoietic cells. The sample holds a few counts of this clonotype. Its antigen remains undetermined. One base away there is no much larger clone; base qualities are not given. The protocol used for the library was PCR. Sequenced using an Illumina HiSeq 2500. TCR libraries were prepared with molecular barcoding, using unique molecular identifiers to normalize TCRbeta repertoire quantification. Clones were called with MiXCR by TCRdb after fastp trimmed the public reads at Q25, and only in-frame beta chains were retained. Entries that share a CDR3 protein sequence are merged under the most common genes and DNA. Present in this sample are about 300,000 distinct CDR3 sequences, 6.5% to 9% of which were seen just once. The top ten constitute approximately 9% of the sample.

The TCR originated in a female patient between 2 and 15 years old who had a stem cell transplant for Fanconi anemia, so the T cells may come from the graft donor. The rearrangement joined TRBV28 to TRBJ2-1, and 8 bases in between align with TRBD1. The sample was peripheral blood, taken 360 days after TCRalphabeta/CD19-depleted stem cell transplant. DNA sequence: TGTGCCAGCAGTTTGTTAAGAGGGACAGGCGACAATGAGCAGTTCTTC. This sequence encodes CASSLLRGTGDNEQFF.